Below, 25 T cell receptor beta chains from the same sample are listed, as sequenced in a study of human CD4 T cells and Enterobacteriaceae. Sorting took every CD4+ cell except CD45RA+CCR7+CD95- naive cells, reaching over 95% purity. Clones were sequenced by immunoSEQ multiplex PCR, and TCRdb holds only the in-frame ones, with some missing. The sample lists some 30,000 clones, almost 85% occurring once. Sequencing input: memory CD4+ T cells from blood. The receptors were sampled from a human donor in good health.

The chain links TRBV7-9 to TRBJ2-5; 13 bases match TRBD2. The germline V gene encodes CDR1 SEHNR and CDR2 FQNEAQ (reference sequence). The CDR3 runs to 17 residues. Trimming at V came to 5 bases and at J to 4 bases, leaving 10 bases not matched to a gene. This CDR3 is CASSRILAGGLVETQYF. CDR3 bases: TGTGCCAGCAGCCGTATACTAGCGGGAGGGCTGGTAGAGACCCAGTACTTC.

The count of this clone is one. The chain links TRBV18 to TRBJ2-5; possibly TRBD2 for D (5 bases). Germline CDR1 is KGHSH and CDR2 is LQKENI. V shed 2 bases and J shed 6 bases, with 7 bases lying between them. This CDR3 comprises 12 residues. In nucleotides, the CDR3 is TGTGCCAGCTCACCATCGGGGAAGACCCAGTACTTC. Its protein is CASSPSGKTQYF.

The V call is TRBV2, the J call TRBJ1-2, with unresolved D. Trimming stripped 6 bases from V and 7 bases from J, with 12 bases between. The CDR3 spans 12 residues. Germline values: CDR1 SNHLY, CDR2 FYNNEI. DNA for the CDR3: TGTGCCAGCAGCGCTACTTCATTTGGCTACACCTTC. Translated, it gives CASSATSFGYTF. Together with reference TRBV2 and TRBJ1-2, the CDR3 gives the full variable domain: EPEVTQTPSHQVTQMGQEVILRCVPISNHLYFYWYRQILGQKVEFLVSFYNNEISEKSEIFDDQFSVERPDGSNFTLKIRSTKLEDSAMYFCASSATSFGYTFGSGTRLTVV.

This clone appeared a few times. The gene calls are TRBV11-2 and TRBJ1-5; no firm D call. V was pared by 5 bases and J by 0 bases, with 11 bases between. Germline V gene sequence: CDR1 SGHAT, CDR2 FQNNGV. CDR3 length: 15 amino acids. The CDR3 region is CASSLSGLSNQPQHF. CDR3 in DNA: TGTGCCAGCAGCCTAAGCGGCCTTAGCAATCAGCCCCAGCATTTT.

CDR3 DNA sequence: TGTGCCAGCAGCTTTAACAGGGGCACCGGGGAGCTGTTTTTT. Translation: CASSFNRGTGELFF. This rearrangement joins TRBV7-2 to TRBJ2-2; 7 bases align to TRBD1. CDR3 length equals 14 residues. In germline, CDR1 is SGHTA, CDR2 FQGNSA. Trimming cost V 3 bases and J 4 bases; bases outside gene matches: 2.

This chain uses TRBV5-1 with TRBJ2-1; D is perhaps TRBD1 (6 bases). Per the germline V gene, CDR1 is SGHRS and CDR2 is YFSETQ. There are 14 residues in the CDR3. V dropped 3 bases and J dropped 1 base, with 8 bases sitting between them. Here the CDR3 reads CASSYGQSYNEQFF. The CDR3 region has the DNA TGCGCCAGCAGCTACGGACAGTCCTACAATGAGCAGTTCTTC.

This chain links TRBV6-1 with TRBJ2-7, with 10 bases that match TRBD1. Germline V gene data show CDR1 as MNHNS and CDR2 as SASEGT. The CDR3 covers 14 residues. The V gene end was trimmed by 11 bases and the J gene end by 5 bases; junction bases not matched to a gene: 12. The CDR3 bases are TGTGCCTTGGGGGATGCCGGGACAGGGGACGAGCAGTACTTC. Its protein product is CALGDAGTGDEQYF.

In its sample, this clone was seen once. The CDR3 coding sequence is TGTGCCAGCAGTGCGTGGTCGGGAGTTTCCGGAGATACGCAGTATTTT. It codes for CASSAWSGVSGDTQYF. V usage is TRBV2 and J usage is TRBJ2-3; D perhaps matches TRBD2 (6 bases). The CDR3 runs 16 residues. Germline V lookup: CDR1 SNHLY, CDR2 FYNNEI. V gave up 4 bases and J gave up 5 bases, with 19 bases separating them.

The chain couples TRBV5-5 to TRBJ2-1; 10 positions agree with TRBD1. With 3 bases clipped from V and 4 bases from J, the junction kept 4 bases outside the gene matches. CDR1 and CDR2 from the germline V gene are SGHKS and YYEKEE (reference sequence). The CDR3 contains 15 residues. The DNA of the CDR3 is TGTGCCAGCAGCTGGGGGACAGGGGAATACAATGAGCAGTTCTTC. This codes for CASSWGTGEYNEQFF. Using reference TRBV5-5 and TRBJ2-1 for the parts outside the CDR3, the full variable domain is DAGVTQSPTHLIKTRGQQVTLRCSPISGHKSVSWYQQVLGQGPQFIFQYYEKEERGRGNFPDRFSARQFPNYSSELNVNALLLGDSALYLCASSWGTGEYNEQFFGPGTRLTVL.

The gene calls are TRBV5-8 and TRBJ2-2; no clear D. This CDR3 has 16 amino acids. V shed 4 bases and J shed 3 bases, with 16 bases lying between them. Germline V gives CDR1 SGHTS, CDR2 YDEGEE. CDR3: CASSRRPPSYTGELFF. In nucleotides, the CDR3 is TGTGCCAGCAGCCGTCGACCGCCTTCCTACACCGGGGAGCTGTTTTTT.

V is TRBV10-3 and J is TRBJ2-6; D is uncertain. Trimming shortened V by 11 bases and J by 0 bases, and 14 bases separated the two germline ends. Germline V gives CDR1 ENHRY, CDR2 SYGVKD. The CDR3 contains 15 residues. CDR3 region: CASSDGLSGANVLTF. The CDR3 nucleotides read TGTGCCTCATCAGACGGCCTCTCTGGGGCCAACGTCCTGACTTTC.

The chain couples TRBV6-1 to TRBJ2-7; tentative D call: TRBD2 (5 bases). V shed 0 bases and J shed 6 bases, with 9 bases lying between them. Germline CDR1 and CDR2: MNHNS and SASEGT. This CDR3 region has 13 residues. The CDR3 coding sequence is TGTGCCAGCAGTGAAGCGCCGGGAACCGAGCAGTACTTC. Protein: CASSEAPGTEQYF.

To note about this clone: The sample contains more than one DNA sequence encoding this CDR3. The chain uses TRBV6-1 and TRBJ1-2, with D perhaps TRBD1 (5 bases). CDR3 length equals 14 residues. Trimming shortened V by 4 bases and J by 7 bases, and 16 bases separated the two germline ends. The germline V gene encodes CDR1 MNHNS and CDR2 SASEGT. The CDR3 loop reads CASSVGAPGLGYTF. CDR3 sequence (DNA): TGTGCCAGCAGTGTTGGGGCTCCAGGTCTTGGCTACACCTTC.

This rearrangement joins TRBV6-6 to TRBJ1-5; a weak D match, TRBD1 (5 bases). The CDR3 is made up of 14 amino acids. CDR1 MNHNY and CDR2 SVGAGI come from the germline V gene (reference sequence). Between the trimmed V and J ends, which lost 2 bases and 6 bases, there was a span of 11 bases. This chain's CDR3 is CASSYRQRGQPQHF. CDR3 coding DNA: TGTGCCAGCAGTTACAGACAGCGCGGTCAGCCCCAGCATTTT.

The CDR3 here is CASSARRDVTGELFF. The CDR3 DNA is TGTGCCAGTAGTGCCAGACGGGATGTCACCGGGGAGCTGTTTTTT. V usage is TRBV19 and J usage is TRBJ2-2, with a weak D call TRBD2 (5 bases). The CDR3 is 15 residues long. Germline CDR1 and CDR2: LNHDA and SQIVND (reference sequence). The V and J ends lost 5 bases and 4 bases respectively, with 14 bases between them.

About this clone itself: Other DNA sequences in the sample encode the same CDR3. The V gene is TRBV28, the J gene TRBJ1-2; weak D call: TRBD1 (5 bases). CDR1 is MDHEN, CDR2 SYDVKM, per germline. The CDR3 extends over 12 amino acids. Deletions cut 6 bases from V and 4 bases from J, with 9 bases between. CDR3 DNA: TGTGCCAGCAGATCGGGGGGCTATGGCTACACCTTC. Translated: CASRSGGYGYTF.

CDR3 coding DNA: TGTGCCAGCAGCGACAGGGCCCAGCCCCAGCATTTT. This translates into CASSDRAQPQHF. This sequence joins TRBV2 and TRBJ1-5; 7 bases fit TRBD1. CDR1 SNHLY and CDR2 FYNNEI come from the germline V gene. CDR3 length equals 12 residues. With V trimmed by 6 bases and J by 7 bases, 3 bases remained unmatched.

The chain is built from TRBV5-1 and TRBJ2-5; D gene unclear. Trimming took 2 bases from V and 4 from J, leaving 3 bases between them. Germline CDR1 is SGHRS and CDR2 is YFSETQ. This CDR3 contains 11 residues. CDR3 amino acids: CASSLLETQYF. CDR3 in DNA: TGCGCCAGCAGCTTATTAGAGACCCAGTACTTC.

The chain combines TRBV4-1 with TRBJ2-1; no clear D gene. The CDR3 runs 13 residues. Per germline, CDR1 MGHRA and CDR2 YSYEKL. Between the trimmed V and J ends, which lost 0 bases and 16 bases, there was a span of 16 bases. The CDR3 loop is CASSQEGRGRNFF. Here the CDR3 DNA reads TGCGCCAGCAGCCAAGAAGGACGAGGACGGAATTTCTTC.

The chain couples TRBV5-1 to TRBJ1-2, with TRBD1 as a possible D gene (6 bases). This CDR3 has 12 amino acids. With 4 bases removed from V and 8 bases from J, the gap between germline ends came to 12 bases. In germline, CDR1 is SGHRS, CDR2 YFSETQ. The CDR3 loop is CASSTPGDGYTF. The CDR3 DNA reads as TGCGCCAGCAGCACCCCAGGGGACGGCTACACCTTC.

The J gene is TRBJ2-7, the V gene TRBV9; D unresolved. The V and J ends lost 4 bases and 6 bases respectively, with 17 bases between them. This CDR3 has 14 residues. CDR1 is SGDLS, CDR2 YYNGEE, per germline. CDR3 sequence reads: CASSISTSVGEQYF. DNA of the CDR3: TGTGCCAGCAGCATCAGTACCTCCGTCGGCGAGCAGTACTTC. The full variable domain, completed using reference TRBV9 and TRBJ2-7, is DSGVTQTPKHLITATGQRVTLRCSPRSGDLSVYWYQQSLDQGLQFLIQYYNGEERAKGNILERFSAQQFPDLHSELNLSSLELGDSALYFCASSISTSVGEQYFGPGTRLTVT.

DNA for the CDR3: TGTGCCAGTAGTTCCACCTTTCACCGGGACCCCTTACTGGGGCCCCAGCATTTT. Protein sequence: CASSSTFHRDPLLGPQHF. The rearrangement links TRBV19 to TRBJ1-5, with a tentative D call TRBD1 (5 bases). The CDR3 length is 18 residues. The germline V gene encodes CDR1 LNHDA and CDR2 SQIVND (reference sequence). Trimming shortened V by 5 bases and J by 9 bases, and 29 bases separated the two germline ends.

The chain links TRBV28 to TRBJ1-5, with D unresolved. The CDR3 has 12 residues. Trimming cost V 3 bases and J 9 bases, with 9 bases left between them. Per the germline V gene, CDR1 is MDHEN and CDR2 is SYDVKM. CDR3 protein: CASSLGKPPQHF. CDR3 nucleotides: TGTGCCAGCAGTTTGGGCAAACCGCCCCAGCATTTT.

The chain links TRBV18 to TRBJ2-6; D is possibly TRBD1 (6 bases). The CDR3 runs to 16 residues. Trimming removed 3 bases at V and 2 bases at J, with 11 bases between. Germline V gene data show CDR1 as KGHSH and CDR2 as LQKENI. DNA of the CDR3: TGTGCCAGCTCACCCCTACAGGGCACTGGGGCCAACGTCCTGACTTTC. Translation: CASSPLQGTGANVLTF. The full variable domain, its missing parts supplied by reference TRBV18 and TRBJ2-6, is NAGVMQNPRHLVRRRGQEARLRCSPMKGHSHVYWYRQLPEEGLKFMVYLQKENIIDESGMPKERFSAEFPKEGPSILRIQQVVRGDSAAYFCASSPLQGTGANVLTFGAGSRLTVL.

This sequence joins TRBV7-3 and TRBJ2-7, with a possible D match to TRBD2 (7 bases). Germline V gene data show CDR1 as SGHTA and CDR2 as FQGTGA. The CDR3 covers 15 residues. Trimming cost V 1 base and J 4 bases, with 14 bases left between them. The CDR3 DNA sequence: TGTGCCAGCAGCTTAATGGGAGGGGGTCAGTACGAGCAGTACTTC. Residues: CASSLMGGGQYEQYF.